The present T cell receptor (beta chain) was sequenced within a study of blood T cell repertoires in COVID-19. Overall study context: From the United States, Italy and Spain came samples of acute and convalescent COVID-19. From T cells, B-cell-depleted T cells, or PBMCs came the material, which was cDNA or gDNA.

The CDR3 is 13 residues long. The germline V gene encodes CDR1 SGHTA and CDR2 FQGNSA. V dropped 8 bases and J dropped 7; count of bases not matched to a gene: 8. Per the original methods: Quantification of nucleated cells was approximated via reference gene primer amplification. Only in-frame clones appear in the TCRdb table, and some are missing; sequencing was by immunoSEQ multiplex PCR. V, J and clone size reflect that table, while D and trimming were determined from the DNA. This table has tens of thousands of clones, 70% to 90% appearing once. V usage is TRBV7-2 and J usage is TRBJ2-3; 8 bases fit TRBD1. The sample taken for sequencing was peripheral blood. The sequence derives from a woman aged 80 or over with acute or convalescent COVID-19. This CDR3 is CASGAGGEYTQYF. DNA for the CDR3: TGTGCCAGCGGGGCAGGGGGCGAATATACGCAGTATTTT.